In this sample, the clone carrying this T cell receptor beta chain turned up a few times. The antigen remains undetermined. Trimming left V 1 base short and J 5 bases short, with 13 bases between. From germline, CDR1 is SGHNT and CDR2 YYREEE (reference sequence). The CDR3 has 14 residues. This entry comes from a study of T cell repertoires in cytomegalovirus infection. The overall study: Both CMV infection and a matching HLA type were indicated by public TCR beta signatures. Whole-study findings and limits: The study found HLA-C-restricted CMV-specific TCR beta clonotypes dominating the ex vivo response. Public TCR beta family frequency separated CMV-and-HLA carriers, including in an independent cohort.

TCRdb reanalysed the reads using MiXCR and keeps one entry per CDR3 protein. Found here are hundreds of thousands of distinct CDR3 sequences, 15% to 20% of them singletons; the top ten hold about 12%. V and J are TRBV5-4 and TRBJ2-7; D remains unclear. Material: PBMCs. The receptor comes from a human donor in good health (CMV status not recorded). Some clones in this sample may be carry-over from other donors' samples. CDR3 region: CASSLRLSLNEQYF. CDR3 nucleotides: TGTGCCAGCAGCTTGCGGCTCTCTCTGAACGAGCAGTACTTC.